These T cell receptor beta chains were read from a single sample in a study of cytomegalovirus exposure and HLA in healthy donors. The method was immunoSEQ multiplex PCR; TCRdb's version includes in-frame clones alone and lacks a portion of them. The data show around 110,000 clones, around two thirds seen once. The specimen was PBMCs. The receptors derive from a woman in her forties in good health and CMV-seropositive. Each CDR3 is given with its conserved first and last residue. D genes are given only for firm matches. Clone size is shown for a subset of rows, as once, few, many or a class of expanded clone.

j_gene: TRBJ1-3
v_gene: TRBV5-1
d_gene: -
abundance: -
CDR3nt: TGCGCCAGCAGCTCAATGAGCTCTGGAAACACCATATATTTT
CDR3aa: CASSSMSSGNTIYF

j_gene: TRBJ1-1
v_gene: TRBV29-1
d_gene: -
abundance: -
CDR3nt: TGCAGCGTGGCGACAGGTAACACTGAAGCTTTCTTT
CDR3aa: CSVATGNTEAFF

j_gene: TRBJ2-1
v_gene: TRBV2
d_gene: TRBD2
abundance: once
CDR3nt: TGTGCCAGCAGTGAGTTCGTCGTAATAGCGGGAGAGGATGAGCAGTTCTTC
CDR3aa: CASSEFVVIAGEDEQFF

j_gene: TRBJ1-1
v_gene: TRBV21-1
d_gene: -
abundance: -
CDR3nt: TGTGCCAGAACCGGGACAGGGGGCGCGGACACTGAAGCTTTCTTT
CDR3aa: CARTGTGGADTEAFF

j_gene: TRBJ1-4
v_gene: TRBV4-3
d_gene: -
abundance: -
CDR3nt: TGCGCCAGCAGCCCGGGGGACGGACCAACTAATGAAAAACTGTTTTTT
CDR3aa: CASSPGDGPTNEKLFF

j_gene: TRBJ1-1
v_gene: TRBV6-1
d_gene: -
abundance: -
CDR3nt: TGTGCCAGCAGTGACCCCGGCAGGTCCAACACTGAAGCTTTCTTT
CDR3aa: CASSDPGRSNTEAFF

j_gene: TRBJ2-3
v_gene: TRBV7-8
d_gene: TRBD2
abundance: -
CDR3nt: TGTGCCAGCAGCCCAGCGGGGTTGGGACCAGATACGCAGTATTTT
CDR3aa: CASSPAGLGPDTQYF

j_gene: TRBJ1-2
v_gene: TRBV27
d_gene: -
abundance: -
CDR3nt: TGTGCCAGCAGTTTCTTTTCGGGATCCGGGAGAAGAGGCTACACCTTC
CDR3aa: CASSFFSGSGRRGYTF

j_gene: TRBJ1-5
v_gene: TRBV19
d_gene: -
abundance: -
CDR3nt: TGTGCCAGTAGTGGATCGTCAGGGTTGAATCAGCCCCAGCATTTT
CDR3aa: CASSGSSGLNQPQHF

j_gene: TRBJ2-1
v_gene: TRBV7-3
d_gene: -
abundance: once
CDR3nt: TGTGCCAGCAGTCATAATGGACAGCTATACAATGAGCAGTTCTTC
CDR3aa: CASSHNGQLYNEQFF

j_gene: TRBJ1-5
v_gene: TRBV27
d_gene: TRBD1
abundance: -
CDR3nt: TGTGCCAGCGCCATTACACCCGGGACAGATCAGCCCCAGCATTTT
CDR3aa: CASAITPGTDQPQHF

j_gene: TRBJ1-1
v_gene: TRBV19
d_gene: TRBD1
abundance: -
CDR3nt: TGTGCCAGTAGTCTACAGGGGGCGAGCACTGAAGCTTTCTTT
CDR3aa: CASSLQGASTEAFF

j_gene: TRBJ2-1
v_gene: TRBV5-4
d_gene: -
abundance: -
CDR3nt: TGTGCCAGCAGCGTCCGCGGAGGGCCCCTTGAGCAGTTCTTC
CDR3aa: CASSVRGGPLEQFF

j_gene: TRBJ1-3
v_gene: TRBV5-1
d_gene: TRBD1
abundance: -
CDR3nt: TGCGCCAGCAGCTTGGGACAGGGGGTCATCTCTGGAAACACCATATATTTT
CDR3aa: CASSLGQGVISGNTIYF

j_gene: TRBJ1-5
v_gene: TRBV2
d_gene: -
abundance: -
CDR3nt: TGTGCCAGCAGTGTATTACAGCCAAATCAGCCCCAGCATTTT
CDR3aa: CASSVLQPNQPQHF

j_gene: TRBJ2-7
v_gene: TRBV2
d_gene: TRBD1
abundance: -
CDR3nt: TGTGCCAGCAGTGGGGGACAGCGCCACGAGCAGTACTTC
CDR3aa: CASSGGQRHEQYF

j_gene: TRBJ2-4
v_gene: TRBV11-2
d_gene: -
abundance: few
CDR3nt: TGTGCCAGCAGCTTAGTCCCCGCGGGCCTTCCAAAAAACATTCAGTACTTC
CDR3aa: CASSLVPAGLPKNIQYF

j_gene: TRBJ2-7
v_gene: TRBV7-9
d_gene: TRBD1
abundance: few
CDR3nt: TGTGCCAGCAGCTCCCCGGACAGGGGAATCCACGAGCAGTACTTC
CDR3aa: CASSSPDRGIHEQYF

j_gene: TRBJ2-7
v_gene: TRBV2
d_gene: TRBD1
abundance: -
CDR3nt: TGTGCCAGCAGTGATGTGGACAGGACGACCTACGAGCAGTACTTC
CDR3aa: CASSDVDRTTYEQYF

j_gene: TRBJ1-1
v_gene: TRBV18
d_gene: -
abundance: few
CDR3nt: TGTGCCAGCTCACCCACGGGGGACTCGAACACTGAAGCTTTCTTT
CDR3aa: CASSPTGDSNTEAFF

j_gene: TRBJ1-1
v_gene: TRBV2
d_gene: TRBD1
abundance: -
CDR3nt: TGTGCCAGCACCGGGACAGTCTTCGTGATTGGGACTGAAGCTTTCTTT
CDR3aa: CASTGTVFVIGTEAFF

j_gene: TRBJ2-7
v_gene: TRBV4-1
d_gene: -
abundance: -
CDR3nt: TGCGCCAGCAGCCAAGTAACGAGCTCCTACGAGCAGTACTTC
CDR3aa: CASSQVTSSYEQYF

j_gene: TRBJ1-2
v_gene: TRBV29-1
d_gene: -
abundance: -
CDR3nt: TGCAGCGTGATCAGGGAACACTATGGCTACACCTTC
CDR3aa: CSVIREHYGYTF

j_gene: TRBJ2-5
v_gene: TRBV7-9
d_gene: -
abundance: few
CDR3nt: TGTGCCAGCAGCTTAATTGGGGGCGAAGAGACCCAGTACTTC
CDR3aa: CASSLIGGEETQYF

j_gene: TRBJ2-1
v_gene: TRBV9
d_gene: TRBD2
abundance: -
CDR3nt: TGTGCCAGCAGCGTAGGCGGGAGGTCCAATGAGCAGTTCTTC
CDR3aa: CASSVGGRSNEQFF

j_gene: TRBJ2-1
v_gene: TRBV28
d_gene: TRBD1
abundance: -
CDR3nt: TGTGCCAGCAGGCGGACAGGGCTTAGCAATGAGCAGTTCTTC
CDR3aa: CASRRTGLSNEQFF

j_gene: TRBJ2-7
v_gene: TRBV15
d_gene: TRBD1
abundance: -
CDR3nt: TGTGCCACCAGCAGAGCTCTAACCCTGACAGGGGGCGACGAGCAGTACTTC
CDR3aa: CATSRALTLTGGDEQYF

j_gene: TRBJ1-5
v_gene: TRBV5-6
d_gene: TRBD1
abundance: -
CDR3nt: TGTGCCAGCAGCTTGGCGAGACAGGGCGATCAGCCCCAGCATTTT
CDR3aa: CASSLARQGDQPQHF

j_gene: TRBJ1-1
v_gene: TRBV30
d_gene: -
abundance: many
CDR3nt: TGTGCCTGGAGTCCAGGGTATGACACTGAAGCTTTCTTT
CDR3aa: CAWSPGYDTEAFF

j_gene: TRBJ1-2
v_gene: TRBV4-3
d_gene: -
abundance: -
CDR3nt: TGCGCCAGCAGACGAGGCCTGAGAGGAGCTAACTATGGCTACACCTTC
CDR3aa: CASRRGLRGANYGYTF